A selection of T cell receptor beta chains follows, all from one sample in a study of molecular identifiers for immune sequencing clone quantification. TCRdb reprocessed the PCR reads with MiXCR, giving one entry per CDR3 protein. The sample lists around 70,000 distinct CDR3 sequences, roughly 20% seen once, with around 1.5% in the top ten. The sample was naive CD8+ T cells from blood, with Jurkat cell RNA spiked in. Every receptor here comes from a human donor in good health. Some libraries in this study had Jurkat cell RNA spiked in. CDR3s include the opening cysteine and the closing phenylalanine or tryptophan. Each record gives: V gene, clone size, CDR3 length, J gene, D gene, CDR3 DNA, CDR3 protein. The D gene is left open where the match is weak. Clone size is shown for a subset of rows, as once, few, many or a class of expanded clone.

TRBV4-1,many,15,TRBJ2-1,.,TGCGCCAGCAGCCCCCGGACCTCGCTTAACAATGAGCAGTTCTTC,CASSPRTSLNNEQFF
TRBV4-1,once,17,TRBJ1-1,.,TGCGCCAGCAGCCCCCCACCCGGGGGCGGACGGAGCACTGAAGCTTTCTTT,CASSPPPGGGRSTEAFF
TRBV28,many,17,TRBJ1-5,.,TGTGCCACCTCCCTCCCGGGCGGGCCCTATAGCAATCAGCCCCAGCATTTT,CATSLPGGPYSNQPQHF
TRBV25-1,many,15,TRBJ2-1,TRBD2,TGTGCCAGCAGCCCCCAGGCGGGAGGGCTTCATGAGCAGTTCTTC,CASSPQAGGLHEQFF
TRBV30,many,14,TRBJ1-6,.,TGTGCCTGGATCTCCGGGACGGAGGTTTCCACCCTCCACTTT,CAWISGTEVSTLHF
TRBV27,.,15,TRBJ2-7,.,TGTGCCAGCAGTTTAGGCCCCCGGGACAACTACGAGCAGTACTTC,CASSLGPRDNYEQYF
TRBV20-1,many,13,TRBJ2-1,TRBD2,TGCAGTCCAAGAACTAGCGGGAGTAATGAGCAGTTCTTC,CSPRTSGSNEQFF
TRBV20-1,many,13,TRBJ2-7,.,TGCAGTGCTGAAGCGGGTTGGGCGGGGGAGCAGTACTTC,CSAEAGWAGEQYF
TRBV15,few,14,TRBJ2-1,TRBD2,TGTGCCACCAGCAGAGAAGGAGCGGGATATGAGCAGTTCTTC,CATSREGAGYEQFF
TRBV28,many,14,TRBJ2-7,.,TGTGCCAGCAGCTCCAGCCGGGTTAATTCCGAGCAGTACTTC,CASSSSRVNSEQYF
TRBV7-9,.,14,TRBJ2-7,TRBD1,TGTGCCAGCAGCCCGCGGGACAGGTTTTACGGGCAGTACTTC,CASSPRDRFYGQYF
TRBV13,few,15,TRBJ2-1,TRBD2,TGTGCCAGCAGTACGACTAGCGGGGGCCCCAATGAGCAGTTCTTC,CASSTTSGGPNEQFF
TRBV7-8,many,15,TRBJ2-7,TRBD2,TGTGCCAGCAGCTTAGCCCGAGCGGGGACCTACGAGCAGTACTTC,CASSLARAGTYEQYF
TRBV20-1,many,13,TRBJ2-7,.,TGCAGTGCCACACTAGAACTCACCTACGAGCAGTACTTC,CSATLELTYEQYF
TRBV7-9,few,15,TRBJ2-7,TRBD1,TGTGCCAGCAGACCGGACAGGGCGGCTTTGGGGGGGCAGTACTTC,CASRPDRAALGGQYF
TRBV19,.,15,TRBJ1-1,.,TGTGCCAGTTTACCTCTACCGGGCCCGAACACTGAAGCTTTCTTT,CASLPLPGPNTEAFF
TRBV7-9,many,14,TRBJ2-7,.,TGTGCCAGTACCCGGGACCCGAGCTCCTACGAGCAGTACTTC,CASTRDPSSYEQYF
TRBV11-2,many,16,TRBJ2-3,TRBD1,TGTGCCAGCAGCGTACCCGGGACAGGGGGCACAGATACGCAGTATTTT,CASSVPGTGGTDTQYF